Listed below are T cell receptor beta chains from one sample, sequenced in a study of T cell responses to AZD1222 COVID-19 vaccine. Profiling relied on immunoSEQ multiplex PCR, and the TCRdb table lists in-frame clones only, not all of them. The sample yields fewer than 110,000 clones, over 80% seen once. The input for sequencing was peripheral blood, taken 28 days after the second AZD1222 dose. The source of these receptors is an adult who received the AZD1222 COVID-19 vaccine. Both conserved end residues are part of each CDR3.

v_call: TRBV10-2; j_call: TRBJ1-3; cdr3_aa: CASSDWGSRPGNTIYF
v_call: TRBV19; j_call: TRBJ1-5; cdr3_aa: CASKSGGQINQPQHF
v_call: TRBV6-4; j_call: TRBJ2-1; cdr3_aa: CASSESSGGPNEQFF
v_call: TRBV5-1; j_call: TRBJ1-1; cdr3_aa: CASRESGTLGTEAFF
v_call: TRBV6-5; j_call: TRBJ2-1; cdr3_aa: CASTVLGNEQFF
v_call: TRBV20-1; j_call: TRBJ2-2; cdr3_aa: CSASHSRQGVTGELFF
v_call: TRBV7-9; j_call: TRBJ2-5; cdr3_aa: CASSLGLAGTETQYF
v_call: TRBV30; j_call: TRBJ1-1; cdr3_aa: CAWSVRGANTEAFF
v_call: TRBV5-1; j_call: TRBJ2-7; cdr3_aa: CASSQGLAGYEQYF
v_call: TRBV7-2; j_call: TRBJ2-7; cdr3_aa: CASSYGQGRGYEQYF
v_call: TRBV2; j_call: TRBJ2-1; cdr3_aa: CASSKSYNEQFF
v_call: TRBV27; j_call: TRBJ1-6; cdr3_aa: CASSPLLELSDSPLHF
v_call: TRBV6-5; j_call: TRBJ1-2; cdr3_aa: CASSYSRWGNYGYTF
v_call: TRBV18; j_call: TRBJ2-7; cdr3_aa: CASSTGQGSYEQYF
v_call: TRBV5-4; j_call: TRBJ1-2; cdr3_aa: CASSEPGQGKEGYTF
v_call: TRBV30; j_call: TRBJ2-1; cdr3_aa: CAWSAQYNEQFF
v_call: TRBV10-3; j_call: TRBJ2-1; cdr3_aa: CAIMDGYNEQFF
v_call: TRBV9; j_call: TRBJ2-1; cdr3_aa: CASSVTGGGYNEQFF
v_call: TRBV7-2; j_call: TRBJ2-7; cdr3_aa: CASSRRPGGYEQYF
v_call: TRBV11-3; j_call: TRBJ1-5; cdr3_aa: CALQGSNQPQHF
v_call: TRBV11-2; j_call: TRBJ2-7; cdr3_aa: CASSLVTGGSYEQYF
v_call: TRBV6-5; j_call: TRBJ1-4; cdr3_aa: CASKTGITNEKLFF
v_call: TRBV27; j_call: TRBJ1-2; cdr3_aa: CASSLYQAFSSGYTF
v_call: TRBV18; j_call: TRBJ2-1; cdr3_aa: CASSPIQGAGEQFF
v_call: TRBV29-1; j_call: TRBJ2-3; cdr3_aa: CSVGGYGHLTDTQYF
v_call: TRBV16; j_call: TRBJ2-7; cdr3_aa: CASSGQGKAYEQYF
v_call: TRBV10-2; j_call: TRBJ1-4; cdr3_aa: CASSEGGGRGKLFF
v_call: TRBV7-9; j_call: TRBJ1-6; cdr3_aa: CASSWDGVGSPLHF
v_call: TRBV6-2/TRBV6-3; j_call: TRBJ1-2; cdr3_aa: CASSSPRGLGYTF
v_call: TRBV18; j_call: TRBJ1-6; cdr3_aa: CASSQDRFNSPLHF
v_call: TRBV27; j_call: TRBJ1-4; cdr3_aa: CASSQGTGKLFF
v_call: TRBV19; j_call: TRBJ2-3; cdr3_aa: CASSGGAPDTQYF
v_call: TRBV2; j_call: TRBJ1-2; cdr3_aa: CASLDRGYGYTF
v_call: TRBV10-3; j_call: TRBJ1-1; cdr3_aa: CAISDNQQNTEAFF
v_call: TRBV27; j_call: TRBJ1-5; cdr3_aa: CASSSGFNQPQHF
v_call: TRBV18; j_call: TRBJ1-1; cdr3_aa: CASSPDTSGNTEAFF
v_call: TRBV5-6; j_call: TRBJ1-5; cdr3_aa: CASSYFRALNQPQHF
v_call: TRBV29-1; j_call: TRBJ1-1; cdr3_aa: CSVEDGLNTEAFF
v_call: TRBV20-1; j_call: TRBJ2-1; cdr3_aa: CSAQQRGLEFF
v_call: TRBV5-6; j_call: TRBJ1-1; cdr3_aa: CASSIPREGVNTEAFF
v_call: TRBV4-1; j_call: TRBJ1-2; cdr3_aa: CASSQGKDGYTF
v_call: TRBV5-6; j_call: TRBJ2-2; cdr3_aa: CASSLVGGDTGELFF
v_call: TRBV5-4; j_call: TRBJ2-3; cdr3_aa: CASSFWGANPSTDTQYF
v_call: TRBV28; j_call: TRBJ1-6; cdr3_aa: CASSLQGIHNSPLHF
v_call: TRBV21-1; j_call: TRBJ1-5; cdr3_aa: CASSSQGAVSNQPQHF
v_call: TRBV19; j_call: TRBJ2-5; cdr3_aa: CASSIDLETGKETQYF
v_call: TRBV10-2; j_call: TRBJ1-5; cdr3_aa: CASNGNPVSNQPQHF
v_call: TRBV7-9; j_call: TRBJ1-4; cdr3_aa: CASSSTRARVDGEKLFF
v_call: TRBV6-1; j_call: TRBJ2-1; cdr3_aa: CASSEDWRGLNEQFF
v_call: TRBV5-5; j_call: TRBJ2-1; cdr3_aa: CASSLSPYNEQFF
v_call: TRBV19; j_call: TRBJ1-2; cdr3_aa: CASSKPGTGIQNYGYTF
v_call: TRBV29-1; j_call: TRBJ1-1; cdr3_aa: CSGKGYGEAFF
v_call: TRBV5-4; j_call: TRBJ1-4; cdr3_aa: CASSPDFGEKLFF
v_call: TRBV5-6; j_call: TRBJ2-7; cdr3_aa: CASSYDSLAYEQYF
v_call: TRBV5-5; j_call: TRBJ2-1; cdr3_aa: CASSAGTDHYNEQFF
v_call: TRBV6-5; j_call: TRBJ2-3; cdr3_aa: CASKGAAVDTQYF